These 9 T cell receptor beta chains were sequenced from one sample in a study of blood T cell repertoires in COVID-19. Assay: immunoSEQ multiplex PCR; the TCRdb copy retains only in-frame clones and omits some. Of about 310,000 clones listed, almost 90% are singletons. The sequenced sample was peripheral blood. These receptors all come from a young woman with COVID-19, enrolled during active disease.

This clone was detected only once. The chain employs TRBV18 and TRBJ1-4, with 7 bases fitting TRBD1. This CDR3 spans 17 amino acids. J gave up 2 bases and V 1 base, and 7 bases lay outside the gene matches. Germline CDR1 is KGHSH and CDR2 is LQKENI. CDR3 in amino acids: CASSPQSGGVTNEKLFF. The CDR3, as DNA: TGTGCCAGCTCACCACAATCAGGGGGAGTGACTAATGAAAAACTGTTTTTT.

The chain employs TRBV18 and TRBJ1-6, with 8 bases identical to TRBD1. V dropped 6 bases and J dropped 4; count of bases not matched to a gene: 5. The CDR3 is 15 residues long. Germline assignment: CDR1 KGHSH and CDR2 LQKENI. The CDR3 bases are TGTGCCAGCTCGCCGGGACAGGCGTATAATTCACCCCTCCACTTT. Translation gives CASSPGQAYNSPLHF.

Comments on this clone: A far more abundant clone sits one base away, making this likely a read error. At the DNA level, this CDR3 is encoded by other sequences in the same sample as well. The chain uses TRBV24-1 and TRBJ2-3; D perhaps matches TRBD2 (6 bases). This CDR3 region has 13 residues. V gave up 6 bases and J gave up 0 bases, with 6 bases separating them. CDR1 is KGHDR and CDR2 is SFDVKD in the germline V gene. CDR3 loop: CATSSGSTDTQYF. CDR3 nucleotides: TGTGCCACCAGTAGCGGGAGCACAGATACGCAGTATTTT.

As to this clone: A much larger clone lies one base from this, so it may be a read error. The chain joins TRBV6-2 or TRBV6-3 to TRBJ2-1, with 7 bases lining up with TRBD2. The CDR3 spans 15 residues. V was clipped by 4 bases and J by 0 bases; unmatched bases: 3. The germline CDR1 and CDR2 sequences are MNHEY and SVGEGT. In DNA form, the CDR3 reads TGTGCCAGCAGTTCTAGCGGAGGCTCCTACAATGAGCAGTTCTTC. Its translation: CASSSSGGSYNEQFF.

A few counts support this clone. The CDR3: CASSLTSSGELFF. The CDR3 DNA reads as TGTGCCAGCAGTTTAACGAGTAGCGGGGAGCTGTTTTTT. The chain couples TRBV28 to TRBJ2-2; D is unresolved. This CDR3 comprises 13 residues. Germline V gene lookup returns CDR1 MDHEN and CDR2 SYDVKM. Trimming pared 2 bases from V and 7 bases from J, leaving 8 bases between.

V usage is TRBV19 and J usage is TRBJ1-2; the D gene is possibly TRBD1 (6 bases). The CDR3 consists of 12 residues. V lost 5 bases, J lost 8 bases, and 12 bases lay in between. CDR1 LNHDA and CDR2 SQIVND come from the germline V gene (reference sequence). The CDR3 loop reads CASSSQGSGYTF. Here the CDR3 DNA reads TGTGCCAGTAGTTCCCAGGGGAGCGGCTACACCTTC. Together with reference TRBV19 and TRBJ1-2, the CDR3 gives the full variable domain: DGGITQSPKYLFRKEGQNVTLSCEQNLNHDAMYWYRQDPGQGLRLIYYSQIVNDFQKGDIAEGYSVSREKKESFPLTVTSAQKNPTAFYLCASSSQGSGYTFGSGTRLTVV.

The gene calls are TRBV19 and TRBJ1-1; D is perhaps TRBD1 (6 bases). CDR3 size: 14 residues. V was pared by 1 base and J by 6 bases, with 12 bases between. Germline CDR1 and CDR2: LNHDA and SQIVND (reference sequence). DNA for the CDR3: TGTGCCAGTAGTATAGGAACAGGGTTAGCTGAAGCTTTCTTT. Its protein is CASSIGTGLAEAFF.

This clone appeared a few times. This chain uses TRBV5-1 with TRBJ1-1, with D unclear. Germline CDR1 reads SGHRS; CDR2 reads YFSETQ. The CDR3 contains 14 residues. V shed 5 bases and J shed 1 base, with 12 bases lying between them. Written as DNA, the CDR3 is TGCGCCAGCAGACCGCGGGCGGCGAACACTGAAGCTTTCTTT. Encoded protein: CASRPRAANTEAFF.

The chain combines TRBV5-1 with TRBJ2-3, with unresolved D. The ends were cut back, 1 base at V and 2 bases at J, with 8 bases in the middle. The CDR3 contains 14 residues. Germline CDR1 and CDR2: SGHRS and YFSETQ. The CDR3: CASSLSQATDTQYF. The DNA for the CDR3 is TGCGCCAGCAGCTTGTCGCAGGCCACAGATACGCAGTATTTT.